This T cell receptor beta chain is from a study of CD8 T cells in ankylosing spondylitis (dated by TCRdb to 2016 to 2017). For the study in its entirety: The study profiled T cell receptor beta repertoires in healthy donors and ankylosing spondylitis patients to find disease-linked TCR variants. The whole study cohort included 85 to 120 healthy donors and around 24 ankylosing spondylitis patients. Peripheral blood was sampled, and synovial fluid was also collected from ankylosing spondylitis patients. What the research found in general, with its limitations: Significant enrichment of the disease-linked clones was reported in matched synovial fluid samples from ankylosing spondylitis patients. Some TCR beta motif variants had previously been reported in synovial fluid and blood of reactive arthritis patients, which suggested common disease-initiation mechanisms. A TCR beta motif made up of several highly homologous amino acid variants appeared to be characteristic of blood from ankylosing spondylitis patients. The disease-linked clones showed a CD8+ phenotype and occurred at relatively low frequencies in peripheral blood.

V lost 3 bases and J lost 5 bases; the stretch between them is 10 bases long. The CDR3, from cysteine to phenylalanine, totals 13 residues. The DNA shown is the 39-base CDR3, in frame from base 1. Per the germline V gene (reference sequence), WNHNN is the CDR1 and SYGVQD is the CDR2. TCRdb records Illumina HiSeq 2500 as the sequencer. Quantitative 5'-RACE with molecular barcodes was used to prepare TCR beta libraries. As for how the authors treated the data: Disease-linked TCR variants were identified with a new computational method built on a probabilistic model of VDJ rearrangement. TCRdb reran the public reads through fastp at Q25 and MiXCR, keeping productive beta chains. One record per CDR3 amino acid sequence lists the most common genes and DNA. The V and J calls and clone size come from TCRdb's table, not from the authors' own analysis. Here the sample has 700,000 to 850,000 distinct CDR3 sequences; roughly 10% occur a single time. The top ten constitute 0.51% of the sample.

This clonotype was observed a handful of times. Its cognate antigen has yet to be identified. Per-base qualities were not stored, and no clone one base away is much larger. Sequenced: blood, either unsorted or a sorted T cell fraction (not recorded which). This chain joins TRBV10-1 to TRBJ2-5, and perhaps TRBD2 as D gene, on 6 matching bases. This clonotype was obtained from a male donor with ankylosing spondylitis. For the CDR3, the sequence is CASSDRGMETQYF. The DNA sequence is TGCGCCAGCAGTGATCGGGGGATGGAGACCCAGTACTTC.